This T cell receptor (beta chain) was identified during a study of CD8 T cells in ankylosing spondylitis. The study's findings and limits: Peripheral blood samples showed relatively rare disease-linked clones, and these clones were CD8+. Ankylosing spondylitis blood seemed to carry a telltale TCR beta motif made of several highly homologous variants. Disease-linked clones reportedly showed significant enrichment in matched ankylosing spondylitis synovial fluid.

Germline CDR1 and CDR2: SGHRS and YFSETQ. There are 14 residues in the CDR3. Trimming removed 0 bases at V and 3 bases at J, with 9 bases between. With regard to this clonotype: Antigen: not known.

Making use of molecular barcodes, quantitative 5'-RACE generated TCR beta libraries. One entry per CDR3 protein, called by TCRdb with MiXCR from the 5' RACE reads. Altogether around 390,000 distinct CDR3 sequences are present, 20% to 25% being singletons, with the ten largest covering roughly a sixth. The material sequenced was blood, either unsorted or a sorted T cell fraction (not recorded which). The TCR comes from a male donor with ankylosing spondylitis. V is TRBV5-1 and J is TRBJ2-5; D perhaps matches TRBD1 (6 bases). Here the CDR3 reads CASSLGWTEETQYF. The CDR3 DNA follows: TGCGCCAGCAGCTTGGGGTGGACAGAAGAGACCCAGTACTTC.